This T cell receptor (beta chain) came from a study of T cell responses to AZD1222 COVID-19 vaccine. Findings and caveats of the study: The donors showed a predominance of white British ancestry and of females, with possible underestimation of clonal diversity. The peak T cell response came first, and repertoires were sampled only after it. Increased Spike-specific TCR breadth and depth were observed after two AZD1222 doses. With dominance at 160-218 and 743-854, vaccine-associated CD4 TCRs spanned spike.

Concerning this clone itself: Its antigen remains unidentified.

This CDR3 comprises 18 residues. Trimming left V 1 base short and J 3 bases short, with 21 bases between. Germline values: CDR1 SEHNR, CDR2 FQNEAQ (reference sequence). The assay was immunoSEQ multiplex PCR, and TCRdb's table has in-frame clones only and misses some. The sample has about 150,000 clones, around nine tenths seen once. J is TRBJ1-1 and V is TRBV7-9; TRBD1 might be the D (5 bases). The receptor comes from an adult who received the AZD1222 COVID-19 vaccine. This sample comprised peripheral blood, obtained 28 days after the second AZD1222 dose. The CDR3 loop is CASSLGVRFGGVDTEAFF. The CDR3 DNA is TGTGCCAGCAGCTTAGGGGTGCGGTTTGGAGGGGTGGACACTGAAGCTTTCTTT.